This T cell receptor (beta chain) was documented in a study of cytomegalovirus exposure and HLA in healthy donors. Study-wide results and limits: Segments of the TCR beta V type were, in most cases, productive about 87% or about 30% of the time in an earlier analysis. The records held CMV serostatus as the only immune exposure information.

Amplification used 60 Vbeta primers and 13 Jbeta primers. Using immunoSEQ multiplex PCR, the repertoire was profiled, and TCRdb retains in-frame clones only, with some absent. The table has fewer than 85,000 clones, around two thirds seen once. The germline CDR1 and CDR2 sequences are GTSNPN and SVGIG (reference sequence). The CDR3 length is 15 residues. The J segment lost 0 bases and the V segment lost 1 base, leaving 2 bases of the junction unmatched. Unrecorded immune exposures were likely, despite nominal health at sampling. Comments on this clone: Antigen: not known.

The sample comprised PBMCs. The receptor was derived from a man between 60 and 70 years old in good health and CMV-seropositive. This chain links TRBV30 with TRBJ2-3, with 9 positions matching TRBD2. CDR3 amino acids: CAWSGSGGSTDTQYF. CDR3 coding DNA: TGTGCCTGGAGTGGGAGCGGGGGGAGCACAGATACGCAGTATTTT.